Listed here are 18 T cell receptor beta chains from one sample, sequenced in a study of cytomegalovirus exposure and HLA in healthy donors. Primers: 60 Vbeta forward and 13 Jbeta reverse. Libraries were prepared by immunoSEQ multiplex PCR; TCRdb keeps only in-frame clonotypes and omits some of them. Of 130,000 or so clones in the sample, about 75% were seen once. Material for sequencing was PBMCs. The source of these receptors is a man between 35 and 55 years old in good health and CMV-seronegative.

The CDR3 DNA sequence: TGTGCCAGCAGTTACTCGACTAGCAGCTATCAGCCCCAGCATTTT. As protein: CASSYSTSSYQPQHF. The chain employs TRBV6-6 and TRBJ1-5; D not certain. Trimming stripped 0 bases from V and 5 bases from J, with 11 bases between. The CDR3 has 15 residues. The germline gives CDR1 MNHNY, CDR2 SVGAGI (reference sequence).

The gene calls are TRBV7-9 and TRBJ2-7, with 7 bases fitting TRBD2. Trimming at V came to 6 bases and at J to 3 bases, leaving 11 bases not matched to a gene. Germline V gene data show CDR1 as SEHNR and CDR2 as FQNEAQ (reference sequence). The CDR3 loop spans 15 amino acids. The CDR3 protein is CASSPKAGLNYEQYF. Here the CDR3 DNA reads TGTGCCAGCAGTCCTAAAGCGGGACTGAACTACGAGCAGTACTTC.

The chain links TRBV7-2 to TRBJ1-4, with D possibly being TRBD1 (5 bases). Germline CDR1 and CDR2: SGHTA and FQGNSA. The CDR3 contains 13 residues. V lost 3 bases, J lost 8 bases, and 10 bases lay in between. The CDR3 coding sequence is TGTGCCAGCAGCTTGACTCGGGGGGAAAAACTGTTTTTT. Its protein is CASSLTRGEKLFF.

This clone was counted only a few times. The gene calls are TRBV10-3 and TRBJ2-1; D gene ambiguous. The CDR3 contains 11 residues. Germline V gives CDR1 ENHRY, CDR2 SYGVKD. Trimming removed 4 bases from V and 7 bases from J, with 5 bases in between. CDR3 bases: TGTGCCATCAGTGGTAGAAATGAGCAGTTCTTC. It codes for CAISGRNEQFF.

This clone has only a few counts. V gene TRBV19 combines with J gene TRBJ2-6; 10 nucleotides match TRBD1. Germline V lookup: CDR1 LNHDA, CDR2 SQIVND (reference sequence). V lost 6 bases and J lost 1; bases outside the gene matches: 15. This CDR3 spans 20 amino acids. DNA of the CDR3: TGTGCCAGTAGATGGGACAGGGGAGGAACCGGGCTATCTGGGGCCAACGTCCTGACTTTC. Protein product: CASRWDRGGTGLSGANVLTF.

This chain uses TRBV15 with TRBJ2-1, with 11 nucleotides matching TRBD1. V gave up 9 bases and J gave up 7 bases; unmatched junction bases: 20. The germline V gene encodes CDR1 LNHNV and CDR2 YYDKDF (reference sequence). There are 18 residues in the CDR3. The CDR3 nucleotides are TGTGCCACTGAGGGGACAGGGGGACTCTGGCCTACACGGAATGAGCAGTTCTTC. It specifies CATEGTGGLWPTRNEQFF.

The chain carries TRBV5-1 and TRBJ2-7; 7 bases map to TRBD2. CDR1 is SGHRS, CDR2 YFSETQ, per germline. Trimming removed 1 base from V and 2 bases from J; junction bases left unmatched: 3. The CDR3 has 14 residues. The CDR3 DNA is TGCGCCAGCAGCTTGAGGAGCGGGACCTACGAGCAGTACTTC. It is translated as CASSLRSGTYEQYF.

The rearrangement links TRBV6-1 to TRBJ1-5; weak D call: TRBD1 (5 bases). The CDR3 is made up of 15 amino acids. V dropped 5 bases and J dropped 4 bases, with 15 bases sitting between them. Per the germline V gene, CDR1 is MNHNS and CDR2 is SASEGT. The CDR3 region is CASSPLDSLNQPQHF. The CDR3 nucleotides are TGTGCCAGCAGTCCACTCGACAGCCTAAATCAGCCCCAGCATTTT.

The chain carries TRBV7-9 and TRBJ1-1; D not certain. Germline CDR1 reads SEHNR; CDR2 reads FQNEAQ (reference sequence). This CDR3 region has 13 residues. Trimming took 9 bases from V and 7 from J, leaving 18 bases between them. The DNA of the CDR3 is TGTGCCAGTACCCCCGCGGGCGGGTTTGAAGCTTTCTTT. Translated: CASTPAGGFEAFF.

The CDR3, as DNA: TGCGCCAGCAGCTTGCGGGGTCCCCCCACTGGGAACACTGAAGCTTTCTTT. Translating gives CASSLRGPPTGNTEAFF. The chain recombines TRBV5-1 with TRBJ1-1; no reliable D call. CDR1 is SGHRS and CDR2 is YFSETQ in the germline V gene. V lost 1 base and J 1 base, leaving 17 bases between the germline ends. The CDR3 is made up of 17 amino acids.

The J gene is TRBJ2-7, the V gene TRBV5-6, with D tentatively TRBD2 (5 bases). Per the germline V gene, CDR1 is SGHDT and CDR2 is YYEEEE. The CDR3 has 15 residues. V was shortened by 2 bases and J by 0 bases, with 12 bases between the two germline ends. The CDR3 reads CASSLSSISSYEQYF. CDR3 coding DNA: TGTGCCAGCAGCTTATCTAGCATCAGCTCCTACGAGCAGTACTTC.

The chain joins TRBV27 to TRBJ1-5; 9 bases fit TRBD1. The germline V gene has CDR1 MNHEY and CDR2 SMNVEV (reference sequence). CDR3 length: 14 residues. V dropped 5 bases and J dropped 12; count of bases not matched to a gene: 11. DNA of the CDR3: TGTGCCAGCAGTCCAGGGACAGGGAGCAAGCTCCAGCATTTT. It codes for CASSPGTGSKLQHF.

This chain uses TRBV27 with TRBJ1-1; 9 nucleotides agree with TRBD1. This CDR3 spans 16 amino acids. Germline trimming cut 1 base from V and 10 bases from J; bases unmatched to any gene: 13. In germline, CDR1 is MNHEY, CDR2 SMNVEV (reference sequence). CDR3 DNA sequence: TGTGCCAGCAGTTTATATAGGACAGGGGCACTTTGGAGAGCTTTCTTT. Protein product: CASSLYRTGALWRAFF.

The CDR3 loop is CASRSDTYGYGYTF. The CDR3 DNA reads TGTGCCAGCAGAAGTGACACGTACGGCTATGGCTACACCTTC. The V and J genes are TRBV2 and TRBJ1-2; unclear D gene. V was cut by 6 bases and J by 4 bases, with 15 bases left in between. CDR1 and CDR2 (germline): SNHLY, FYNNEI. The CDR3 loop spans 14 amino acids.

J is TRBJ2-1 and V is TRBV11-2; the match to TRBD2 covers 7 bases. This CDR3 contains 15 residues. CDR1 and CDR2 (germline): SGHAT, FQNNGV. V lost 4 bases to trimming and J lost 2 bases; unmatched junction nucleotides: 5. The CDR3 DNA sequence: TGTGCCAGCAGCTCCTACGGACTAGCCTACAATGAGCAGTTCTTC. Protein product: CASSSYGLAYNEQFF. The whole variable domain, remainder taken from reference TRBV11-2 and TRBJ2-1, is EAGVAQSPRYKIIEKRQSVAFWCNPISGHATLYWYQQILGQGPKLLIQFQNNGVVDDSQLPKDRFSAERLKGVDSTLKIQPAKLEDSAVYLCASSSYGLAYNEQFFGPGTRLTVL.

CDR3 loop: CASSVGGSHNQPQHF. The CDR3 nucleotides are TGTGCCAGCAGCGTAGGGGGCAGCCACAATCAGCCCCAGCATTTT. The chain joins TRBV9 to TRBJ1-5; perhaps TRBD1 as D (5 bases). Germline assignment: CDR1 SGDLS and CDR2 YYNGEE. This CDR3 is 15 amino acids long. Trimming took 0 bases from V and 3 from J, leaving 10 bases between them.

This chain uses TRBV5-4 with TRBJ1-5; D gene unclear. Germline loops: CDR1 SGHNT, CDR2 YYREEE (reference sequence). CDR3 length: 13 residues. The V and J ends lost 6 bases and 10 bases respectively, with 17 bases between them. The CDR3 here is CASTVGPRSPQHF. CDR3 in DNA: TGTGCCAGCACCGTGGGCCCACGATCTCCCCAGCATTTT.

The rearrangement uses TRBV7-2 and TRBJ2-3, with a possible D match to TRBD2 (5 bases). The CDR3 runs to 16 residues. The V end lost 0 bases, the J end lost 0 bases, and 10 bases lay between the germline ends. CDR1 SGHTA and CDR2 FQGNSA come from the germline V gene. CDR3 protein: CASSLAFGVSTDTQYF. CDR3 in DNA: TGTGCCAGCAGCTTAGCGTTCGGGGTGAGCACAGATACGCAGTATTTT. The full variable domain, its missing parts supplied by reference TRBV7-2 and TRBJ2-3, is GAGVSQSPSNKVTEKGKDVELRCDPISGHTALYWYRQSLGQGLEFLIYFQGNSAPDKSGLPSDRFSAERTGGSVSTLTIQRTQQEDSAVYLCASSLAFGVSTDTQYFGPGTRLTVL.